Presented here are 14 T cell receptor beta chains from one specimen sequenced in a study of chemoradiotherapy in HPV16-positive cancers. Here immunoSEQ multiplex PCR was the method, and the copy in TCRdb shows in-frame clones only, minus some. The sample yields roughly 28,000 clones, about 91% seen once. Source: blood, taken from a patient who underwent chemoradiotherapy. The receptor source for this set is a human donor with HPV-associated anogenital cancer.

The gene calls are TRBV28 and TRBJ1-1; TRBD1 might be the D (5 bases). The V end was cut by 8 bases, the J end by 10 bases, with 23 bases between. CDR3 length: 14 residues. The germline gives CDR1 MDHEN, CDR2 SYDVKM. CDR3 protein: CASLPGGVPPPAFF. The CDR3 DNA sequence: TGTGCCAGCCTACCCGGGGGGGTCCCCCCGCCAGCTTTCTTT.

The chain has TRBV5-1 and TRBJ2-5; D tentatively reads TRBD1 or TRBD2 (6 bases each). Germline lookup yields CDR1 SGHRS and CDR2 YFSETQ. Trimming left V 9 bases short and J 5 bases short, with 11 bases between. The length of the CDR3 is 11 residues. The CDR3 coding sequence is TGCGCCAACAGGAGGGGGGAGACCCAGTACTTC. Amino acid sequence: CANRRGETQYF.

The chain carries TRBV5-1 and TRBJ2-5; D perhaps matches TRBD2 (6 bases). Germline CDR1 reads SGHRS; CDR2 reads YFSETQ. This CDR3 contains 15 residues. V shed 3 bases and J shed 5 bases, with 17 bases lying between them. The DNA for the CDR3 is TGCGCCAGCAGCTCCCTTAGCGGCAGCCTCGAGACCCAGTACTTC. This sequence encodes CASSSLSGSLETQYF.

The chain joins TRBV6-5 to TRBJ2-7, with TRBD1 matching 8 bases. Germline CDR1 is MNHEY and CDR2 is SVGAGI. V shed 10 bases and J 5 bases; nucleotides not matched to a gene: 16. This CDR3 is built from 15 residues. Written as DNA, the CDR3 is TGTGCCACCACCCCGACCACACAGGGGGACCACGAGCAGTACTTC. Protein: CATTPTTQGDHEQYF.

The rearrangement joins TRBV7-9 to TRBJ1-5; D gene uncertain. This CDR3 contains 12 residues. V gave up 2 bases and J gave up 1 base, with 0 bases separating them. In germline, CDR1 is SEHNR, CDR2 FQNEAQ (reference sequence). CDR3 loop: CASSLSNQPQHF. CDR3 nucleotide sequence: TGTGCCAGCAGCTTAAGCAATCAGCCCCAGCATTTT.

Only one count was recorded for this clone. This sequence joins TRBV28 and TRBJ2-1; D possibly corresponds to TRBD2 (6 bases). Germline CDR1 is MDHEN and CDR2 is SYDVKM. This CDR3 has 14 amino acids. Trimming stripped 5 bases from V and 8 bases from J, with 16 bases between. For the CDR3, the DNA is TGTGCCAGCAGTCCCGGAATACTAGCAGATGAGCAGTTCTTC. This encodes CASSPGILADEQFF.

The chain uses TRBV7-2 and TRBJ2-3, with D possibly being TRBD1 (5 bases). The CDR3 length is 16 residues. The V end was cut by 1 base, the J end by 1 base, with 12 bases between. CDR1 is SGHTA and CDR2 is FQGNSA in the germline V gene. In DNA form, the CDR3 reads TGTGCCAGCAGCTTAGGAATCGACAGCCGCACAGATACGCAGTATTTT. Translated, it gives CASSLGIDSRTDTQYF.

This clone was detected only once. This chain uses TRBV5-5 with TRBJ1-2; 8 nucleotides match TRBD1. The length of the CDR3 is 14 residues. J lost 0 bases, V lost 5 bases, and 3 bases had no gene match. In germline, CDR1 is SGHKS, CDR2 YYEKEE (reference sequence). CDR3 nucleotide sequence: TGTGCCAGCAGTTGGGACAGGTCTAACTATGGCTACACCTTC. Amino acid sequence: CASSWDRSNYGYTF.

This chain joins TRBV5-8 and TRBJ1-5, with TRBD1 identical over 8 bases. J gave up 6 bases and V 4 bases, and 3 bases lay outside the gene matches. Looked up from germline, CDR1 is SGHTS and CDR2 is YDEGEE. The CDR3 is made up of 13 amino acids. CDR3 DNA: TGTGCCAGCAGCATGGACAGGGTTCAGCCCCAGCATTTT. It translates to CASSMDRVQPQHF.

The V call is TRBV5-1, the J call TRBJ1-1; 7 bases fit TRBD1. The CDR3 loop spans 14 amino acids. With 4 bases clipped from V and 2 bases from J, the junction kept 5 bases outside the gene matches. Germline V gives CDR1 SGHRS, CDR2 YFSETQ. CDR3: CASSGGTANTEAFF. DNA for the CDR3: TGCGCCAGCAGCGGCGGGACAGCCAACACTGAAGCTTTCTTT.

The rearrangement links TRBV7-9 to TRBJ2-7; D unclear. The CDR3 contains 11 residues. In germline, CDR1 is SEHNR, CDR2 FQNEAQ (reference sequence). V shed 5 bases and J shed 3 bases, with 5 bases lying between them. CDR3 sequence (DNA): TGTGCCAGCAGCCGAGGCTACGAGCAGTACTTC. Its translation is CASSRGYEQYF.

Written as DNA, the CDR3 is TGTGCCAGCAGTCGGGACAGGGTCGAGCAGTACTTC. This codes for CASSRDRVEQYF. The genes are TRBV28 and TRBJ2-7; 9 nucleotides match TRBD1. Germline V lookup: CDR1 MDHEN, CDR2 SYDVKM. CDR3 length: 12 amino acids. Unmatched junction bases numbered 2, after V lost 5 bases and J lost 6 bases.

J is TRBJ2-7 and V is TRBV13; no clear D. V was clipped by 1 base and J by 6 bases, with 10 bases between them. CDR3 length: 13 amino acids. Germline V CDR1 and CDR2: PRHDT, FYEKMQ (reference sequence). The CDR3 nucleotides read TGTGCCAGCAGCTTAGTTAAGGATGGCGAGCAGTACTTC. Its protein product is CASSLVKDGEQYF. The full variable domain, in which reference TRBV13 and TRBJ2-7 provide the parts outside the CDR3, is AAGVIQSPRHLIKEKRETATLKCYPIPRHDTVYWYQQGPGQDPQFLISFYEKMQSDKGSIPDRFSAQQFSDYHSELNMSSLELGDSALYFCASSLVKDGEQYFGPGTRLTVT.

This clone was observed a single time. This chain joins TRBV6-5 and TRBJ1-6, with D maybe TRBD1 (6 bases). V was pared by 5 bases and J by 7 bases, with 15 bases between. Germline V lookup: CDR1 MNHEY, CDR2 SVGAGI. The CDR3 extends over 15 amino acids. The CDR3 reads CASSTQGLGNSPLHF. DNA of the CDR3: TGTGCCAGCAGTACCCAGGGGTTGGGAAATTCACCCCTCCACTTT.